The clone carrying this TCR beta chain has more than one count but fewer than ten. The data stem from a study of neoadjuvant anti-PD-1 for oral cavity cancer. Background on the study: Nivolumab at 3 mg/kg was mostly given biweekly, three to four doses, pre-surgery. Patients without progression received a fourth nivolumab dose around day 43, then surgical resection on days 50-56.

Time point reported: after neoadjuvant nivolumab, at surgical resection. These oral cavity squamous cell carcinomas were HPV-negative and locally advanced. Produced via immunoSEQ multiplex PCR; TCRdb's table is partial and in-frame only. The data show tens of thousands of clones, about 36% seen once. The CDR3 contains 13 residues. V shed 4 bases and J shed 6 bases, with 12 bases lying between them. From germline, CDR1 is SEHNR and CDR2 FQNEAQ (reference sequence). The receptor was derived from a person between 40 and 85 years old with oral cavity squamous cell carcinoma. The rearrangement links TRBV7-9 to TRBJ1-1; D is possibly TRBD1 (5 bases). This material consisted of tumor tissue, taken after nivolumab (anti-PD-1) treatment. CDR3 residues: CASSSSGAPEAFF. The CDR3 nucleotides are TGTGCCAGCAGCTCCTCCGGGGCACCTGAAGCTTTCTTT.